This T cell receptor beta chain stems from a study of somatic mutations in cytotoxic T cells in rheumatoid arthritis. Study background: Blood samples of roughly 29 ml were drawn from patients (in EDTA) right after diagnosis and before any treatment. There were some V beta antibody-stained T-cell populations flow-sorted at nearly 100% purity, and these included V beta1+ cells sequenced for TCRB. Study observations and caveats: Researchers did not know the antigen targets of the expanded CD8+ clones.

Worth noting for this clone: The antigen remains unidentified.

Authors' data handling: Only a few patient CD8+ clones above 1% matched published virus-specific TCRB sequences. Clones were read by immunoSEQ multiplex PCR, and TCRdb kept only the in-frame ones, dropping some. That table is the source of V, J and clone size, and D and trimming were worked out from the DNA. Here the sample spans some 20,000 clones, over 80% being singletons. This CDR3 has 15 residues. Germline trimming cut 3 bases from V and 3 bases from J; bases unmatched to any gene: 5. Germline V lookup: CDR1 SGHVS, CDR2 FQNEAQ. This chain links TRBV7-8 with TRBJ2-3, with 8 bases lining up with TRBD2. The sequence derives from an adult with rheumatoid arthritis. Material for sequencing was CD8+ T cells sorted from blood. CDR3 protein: CASSLETSVTDTQYF. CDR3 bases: TGTGCCAGCAGCTTGGAGACTAGCGTTACAGATACGCAGTATTTT.